Ten or more counts support the clone carrying this T cell receptor (beta chain). This specimen comes from a study of T cells in Graves' hyperthyroidism and ophthalmopathy. Amplified TCR beta CDR3 regions derived from RNA transcripts. First-round RT-PCR of the TCR CDR3 relied on the HTBI primer set. A single record per CDR3 protein comes from TCRdb applying MiXCR to the multiplex PCR reads. The sample records 250,000 to 300,000 distinct CDR3 sequences, around 20% being singletons. This sequence was found in a man between 50 and 59 years old with Graves' ophthalmopathy. Sequenced input: blood.

The CDR3 DNA is TGTGCCAGCAGTGCTGGGGCTACTCCTTCCTACGAGCAGTACTTC. Translated, it gives CASSAGATPSYEQYF. The V and J genes are TRBV2 and TRBJ2-7; a possible D gene is TRBD1 (5 bases). This CDR3 has 15 residues. Trimming stripped 4 bases from V and 1 base from J, with 14 bases between. Germline lookup yields CDR1 SNHLY and CDR2 FYNNEI. The full variable domain, in which reference TRBV2 and TRBJ2-7 provide the parts outside the CDR3, is EPEVTQTPSHQVTQMGQEVILRCVPISNHLYFYWYRQILGQKVEFLVSFYNNEISEKSEIFDDQFSVERPDGSNFTLKIRSTKLEDSAMYFCASSAGATPSYEQYFGPGTRLTVT.